This T cell receptor (beta chain) was obtained from a study of cytotoxic CD8 clonotypes in ibrutinib-treated CLL. The table came from immunoSEQ multiplex PCR; TCRdb's copy has only in-frame clones and leaves some out. The data show about 36,000 clones, with 70% to 75% seen just once and about a sixth held by the top ten. V lost 1 base, J lost 0 bases, and 4 bases lay in between. The germline gives CDR1 SQVTM, CDR2 ANQGSEA. CDR3 length equals 12 residues. This clone was seen a few times. The identical CDR3 is also encoded by other nucleotide sequences in the sample. This specimen was PBMCs, taken at disease progression, from a patient treated with ibrutinib. The clonotype comes from a human donor with chronic lymphocytic leukemia. V usage is TRBV29-1 and J usage is TRBJ2-7, with D unresolved. The CDR3 coding sequence is TGCAGCGTTGAAGGGAGCTCCTACGAGCAGTACTTC. It specifies CSVEGSSYEQYF.